The entry below gives a single T cell receptor (beta chain) sequence along with its context. Its antigen is undetermined. This sample was taken from a study of cytomegalovirus exposure and HLA in healthy donors. Overall study: From about 200 million T cells, an earlier analysis saw roughly 110 million unique TCR beta sequences.

The PCR employed 60 Vbeta primers together with 13 Jbeta primers. TCRdb keeps only in-frame clones here, not all; method: immunoSEQ multiplex PCR. The table lists about 92,000 clones, around four fifths of them singletons. Study-level points and caveats: Productive status was seen about 90% or about 30% of the time for most TCR beta V segments in an earlier analysis. Among TCR beta chains, those listed as cytomegalovirus-associated numbered about 150.

The receptor was isolated from a man in his fifties in good health and CMV-seropositive. Sequencing was carried out using PBMCs.

CDR3 coding DNA: TGTGCCAGCGAGAACCAACAGACCTACGAGCAGTACTTC. Translating gives CASENQQTYEQYF. This chain links TRBV19 with TRBJ2-7; D not resolved. Germline assignment: CDR1 LNHDA and CDR2 SQIVND (reference sequence). The CDR3 spans 13 residues. Trimming pared 9 bases from V and 2 bases from J, leaving 14 bases between.